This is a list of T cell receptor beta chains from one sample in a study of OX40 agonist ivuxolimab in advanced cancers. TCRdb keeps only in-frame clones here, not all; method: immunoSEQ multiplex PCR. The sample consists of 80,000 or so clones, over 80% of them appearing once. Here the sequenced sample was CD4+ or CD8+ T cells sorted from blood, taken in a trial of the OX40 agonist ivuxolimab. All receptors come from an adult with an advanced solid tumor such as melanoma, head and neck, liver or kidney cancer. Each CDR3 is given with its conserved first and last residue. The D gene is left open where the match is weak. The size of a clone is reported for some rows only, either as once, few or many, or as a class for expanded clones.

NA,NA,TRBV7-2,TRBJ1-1,TGTGCCAGCAGCCCCGGGGCGGCCAACACTGAAGCTTTCTTT,CASSPGAANTEAFF
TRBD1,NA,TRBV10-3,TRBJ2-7,TGTGCCATCAGTGAGTCGGGACAGGGTTACGAGCAGTACTTC,CAISESGQGYEQYF
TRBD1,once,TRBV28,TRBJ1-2,TGTGCCAGCACCCCTTCCTTAGGACAGGGGTATGGATTTAACGGCTACACCTTC,CASTPSLGQGYGFNGYTF
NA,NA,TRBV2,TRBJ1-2,TGTGCCAGCAGTGATCAGGGTTACTATGGCTACACCTTC,CASSDQGYYGYTF
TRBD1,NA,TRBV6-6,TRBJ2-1,TGTGCCAGCATCAGGGACAGGAGCTCCTACAATGAGCAGTTCTTC,CASIRDRSSYNEQFF
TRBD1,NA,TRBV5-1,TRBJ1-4,TGCGCCAGCAGCTTGTTGGGGGGACAGGGGAGTGAAAAACTGTTTTTT,CASSLLGGQGSEKLFF
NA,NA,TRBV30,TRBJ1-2,TGTGCCTGGCGGCATGACCGGGTCTATGGCTACACCTTC,CAWRHDRVYGYTF
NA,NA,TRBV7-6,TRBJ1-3,TGTGCCAGCAGCTTCGCGGCCCCAGCGGAAGGAAACACCATATATTTT,CASSFAAPAEGNTIYF
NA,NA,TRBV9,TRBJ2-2,TGTGCCAGCAGCAAATATTTCAGCGTGGGCACCGGGGAGCTGTTTTTT,CASSKYFSVGTGELFF
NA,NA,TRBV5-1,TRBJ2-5,TGCGCCAGCAGCTTGGGACTACGTAAAGAGACCCAGTACTTC,CASSLGLRKETQYF
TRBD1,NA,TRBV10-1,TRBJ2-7,TGCGCCAGCAGTACCGCCGGGACAGGGTCCTACGAGCAGTACTTC,CASSTAGTGSYEQYF
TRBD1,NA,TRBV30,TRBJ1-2,TGTGCCTGGGAGACAGGGGTCGACGGCTACACCTTC,CAWETGVDGYTF
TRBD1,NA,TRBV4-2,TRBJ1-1,TGTGCCAGCAGCCAAGACGCACAGGGGGCGCGCAACACTGAAGCTTTCTTT,CASSQDAQGARNTEAFF
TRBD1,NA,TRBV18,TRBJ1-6,TGTGCCAGCTCACCCCTCCGGGACAGGGATTCACCCCTCCACTTT,CASSPLRDRDSPLHF
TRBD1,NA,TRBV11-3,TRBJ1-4,TGTGCCAGCAGACCAGTATGGACAGGGAACCTTGCAACTAATGAAAAACTGTTTTTT,CASRPVWTGNLATNEKLFF
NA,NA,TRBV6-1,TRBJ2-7,TGTGCCAGCAGTCTAGGCCTCTACGAGCAGTACTTC,CASSLGLYEQYF
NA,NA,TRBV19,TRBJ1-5,TGTGCCAGTAGTGGCTTCAATCAGCCCCAGCATTTT,CASSGFNQPQHF
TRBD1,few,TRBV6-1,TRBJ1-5,TGTGCCAGTGGACAGGGCAGTCAGCCCCAGCATTTT,CASGQGSQPQHF
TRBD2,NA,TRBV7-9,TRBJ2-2,TGTGCCAGCACCCCATTCGGCGGGAGTTTGACCGGGGAGCTGTTTTTT,CASTPFGGSLTGELFF
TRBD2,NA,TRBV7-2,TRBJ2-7,TGTGCCAGCAGCACGAGCGGGGGCTACGAGCAGTACTTC,CASSTSGGYEQYF
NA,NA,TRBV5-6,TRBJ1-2,TGTGCCAGCAGCTCCGGGACAAATAACTATGGCTACACCTTC,CASSSGTNNYGYTF
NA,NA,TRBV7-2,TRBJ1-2,TGTGCCAGCAGCTCCCACACAGGTGGGTTGGATGGCTACACCTTC,CASSSHTGGLDGYTF
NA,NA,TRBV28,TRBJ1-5,TGTGCCAGCAGTTTGGTGGGGGGCAATCAGCCCCAGCATTTT,CASSLVGGNQPQHF
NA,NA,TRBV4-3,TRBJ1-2,TGCGCCAGCAGCCAAGATGTCTCGGTCGGCCCTAACTATGGCTACACCTTC,CASSQDVSVGPNYGYTF
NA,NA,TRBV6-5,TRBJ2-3,TGTGCCAGCAGTTCACTTACAGATACGCAGTATTTT,CASSSLTDTQYF
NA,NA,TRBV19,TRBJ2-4,TGTGCCAGTAGTATTGGGGGGCTGGACAAAAACATTCAGTACTTC,CASSIGGLDKNIQYF
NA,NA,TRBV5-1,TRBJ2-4,TGCGCCAGCAGCTTGGGCCTAGCCAAAAACATTCAGTACTTC,CASSLGLAKNIQYF
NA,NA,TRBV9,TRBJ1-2,TGTGCCAGCAGCGTGTCTACGGGGGCAATGGGCTATGGCTACACCTTC,CASSVSTGAMGYGYTF
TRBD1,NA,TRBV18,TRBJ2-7,TGTGCCAGCTCACCACCGGGACAGGGGGTTTACGAGCAGTACTTC,CASSPPGQGVYEQYF
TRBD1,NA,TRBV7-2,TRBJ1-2,TGTGCCAGCACCCCGGGGGGGGGACAGGGGACCTATGGCTACACCTTC,CASTPGGGQGTYGYTF
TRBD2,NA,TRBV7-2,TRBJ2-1,TGTGCCAGCAGCTTGGGAGGGTGGAGCTCCTACAATGAGCAGTTCTTC,CASSLGGWSSYNEQFF
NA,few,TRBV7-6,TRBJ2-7,TGTGCCAGCAGCCAGTCAGGGCGGGAGCAGTACTTC,CASSQSGREQYF
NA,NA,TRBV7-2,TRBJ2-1,TGTGCCAGCAGCTTAGTAGTGGGACAGCAGTTCTTC,CASSLVVGQQFF
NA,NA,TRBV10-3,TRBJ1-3,TGTGCCATCAGAGGACAGAGGGTGAACACCATATATTTT,CAIRGQRVNTIYF
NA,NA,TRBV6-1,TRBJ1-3,TGTGCCAGCAGTGAACGGACGGACCGCGGAAACACCATATATTTT,CASSERTDRGNTIYF
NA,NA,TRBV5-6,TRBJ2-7,TGTGCCAGCAGCTTGGGAGGGCCCAGCGAGCAGTACTTC,CASSLGGPSEQYF